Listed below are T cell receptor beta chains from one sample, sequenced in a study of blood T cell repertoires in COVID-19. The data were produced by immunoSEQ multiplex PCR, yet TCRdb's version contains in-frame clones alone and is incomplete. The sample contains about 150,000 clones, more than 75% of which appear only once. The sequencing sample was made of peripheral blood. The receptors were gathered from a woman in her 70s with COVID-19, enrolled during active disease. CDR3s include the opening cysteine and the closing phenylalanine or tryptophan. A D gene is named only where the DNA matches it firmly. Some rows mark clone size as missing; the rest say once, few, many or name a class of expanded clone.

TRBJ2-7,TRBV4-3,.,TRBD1,TGCGCCAGCAGCCCCTCCCGTTACAGGGGCTCCTACGAGCAGTACTTC,CASSPSRYRGSYEQYF
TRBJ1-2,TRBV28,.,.,TGTGCCAGCAGTTTCCAGGGGTGGGGCTACACCTTC,CASSFQGWGYTF
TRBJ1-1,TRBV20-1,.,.,TGCAGTGCTAGTAGGGGGGGAACTGAAGCTTTCTTT,CSASRGGTEAFF
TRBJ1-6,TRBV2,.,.,TGTGCCAGCAGGGGGGGTATTCGAAATTCACCCCTCCACTTT,CASRGGIRNSPLHF
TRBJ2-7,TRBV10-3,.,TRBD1,TGTGCCATCAGGACCGGGACAGGGGGCTCCCACGCCCGCTTC,CAIRTGTGGSHARF
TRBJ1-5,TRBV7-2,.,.,TGTGCCAGCAGCTTAGAGGGGTCCCAAAATCAGCCCCAGCATTTT,CASSLEGSQNQPQHF
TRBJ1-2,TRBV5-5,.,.,TGTGCCAGCAGCCATTCGGGTTTTGGCTACACCTTC,CASSHSGFGYTF
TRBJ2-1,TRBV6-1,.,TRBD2,TGTGCCAGCAGTGAAGCAGAACTAGCGTCCAATGAGCAGTTCTTC,CASSEAELASNEQFF
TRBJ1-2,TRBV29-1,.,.,TGCAGCGTCAAAAACTATGGCTACACCTTC,CSVKNYGYTF
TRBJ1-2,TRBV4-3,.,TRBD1,TGCGCCAGCAGCCAAGATGGCGGGACAGTGGGTAACTATGGCTACACCTTC,CASSQDGGTVGNYGYTF
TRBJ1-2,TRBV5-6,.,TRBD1,TGTGCCAGCAGCTCAGGGACAGGGAACTATGGCTACACCTTC,CASSSGTGNYGYTF
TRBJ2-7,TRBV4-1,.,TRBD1,TGCGCCAGCAGCCCGAGGGACAGGGTCTCCTATGAGCAGTACTTC,CASSPRDRVSYEQYF
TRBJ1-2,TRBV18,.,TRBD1,TGTGCCAGCTCACCAATTCCTCGTGGACAGGGACCCATCTATGGCTACACCTTC,CASSPIPRGQGPIYGYTF
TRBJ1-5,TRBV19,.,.,TGTGCCAGTAGTTCCTCCCAGGGCCGACTTAGCAATCAGCCCCAGCATTTT,CASSSSQGRLSNQPQHF
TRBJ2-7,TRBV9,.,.,TGTGCCAGCAGCGTAGGGGGAGCGGATGGTCCCAACTACGAGCAGTACTTC,CASSVGGADGPNYEQYF
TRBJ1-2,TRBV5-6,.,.,TGTGCCAGCAGCTTCGGGGAGAGGGCCCAGTTC,CASSFGERAQF
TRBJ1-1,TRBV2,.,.,TGTGCCAGCAGTGACAGGTGGAACACTGAAGCTTTCTTT,CASSDRWNTEAFF
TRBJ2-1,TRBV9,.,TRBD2,TGTGCCAGCAGCCGAGCGGGGGGGCTCATGGATGAGCAGTTCTTC,CASSRAGGLMDEQFF
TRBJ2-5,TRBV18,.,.,TGTGCCAGCTCACCGGGCGGGAAAGAGACCCAGTACTTC,CASSPGGKETQYF
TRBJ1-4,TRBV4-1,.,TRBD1,TGCGCCAGCAGCCAAGGGGGGACAGCAACTAATGAAAAACTGTTTTTT,CASSQGGTATNEKLFF
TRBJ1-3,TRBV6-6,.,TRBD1,TGTGCCAGCAGGTTCAGGAGACAGGGGGACACCATATATTTT,CASRFRRQGDTIYF
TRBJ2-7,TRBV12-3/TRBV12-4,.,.,TGTGCCAGCAAATTGGGAGCCGGGGAGCAGTACTTC,CASKLGAGEQYF
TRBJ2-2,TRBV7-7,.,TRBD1,TGTGCCAGCAGCCCAGGGACAGGGGGCTCGTACACCGGGGAGCTGTTTTTT,CASSPGTGGSYTGELFF
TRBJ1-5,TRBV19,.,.,TGTGCCAGTAGTAGCCCGTCCAGGGGCCGCGGTCAGCCCCAGCATTTT,CASSSPSRGRGQPQHF
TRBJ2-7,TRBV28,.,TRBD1,TGTGCCAGCAGTTTAGTACAGGGGATAAGGGAGCAGTACTTC,CASSLVQGIREQYF
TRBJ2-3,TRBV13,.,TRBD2,TGTGCCAGCAGCTTAGTGGGGCTAGCGGGGGACACAGATACGCAGTATTTT,CASSLVGLAGDTDTQYF
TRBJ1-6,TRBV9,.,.,TGTGCCAGCAATCGAGACGGGGGGAATAATTCACCCCTCCACTTT,CASNRDGGNNSPLHF
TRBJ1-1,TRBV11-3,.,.,TGTGCCAGCAGCTTAGGACCGGGAAGGCAAGCTTTCTTT,CASSLGPGRQAFF
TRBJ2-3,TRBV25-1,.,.,TGTGCCACCTCAGGACAGCAGCTGAGCACAGATACGCAGTATTTT,CATSGQQLSTDTQYF
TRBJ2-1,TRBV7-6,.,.,TGTGCCAGCAGCTGGGTTCTAGCCCCCGGGGACAATGAGCAGTTCTTC,CASSWVLAPGDNEQFF
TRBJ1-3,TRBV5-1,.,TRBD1,TGCGCCAGCAGCTTGCGATCCGGGACAGGGGTTACTACTGGAAACACCATATATTTT,CASSLRSGTGVTTGNTIYF
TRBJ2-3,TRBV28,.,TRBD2,TGTGCCAGCAGTTTCTTCGGGACTAGCGGGGGGACTAGCACAGATACGCAGTATTTT,CASSFFGTSGGTSTDTQYF
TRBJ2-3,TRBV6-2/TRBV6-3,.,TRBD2,TGTGCCAGCAGTTACGGCGGGGGGCCAACAGATACGCAGTATTTT,CASSYGGGPTDTQYF
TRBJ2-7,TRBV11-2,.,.,TGTGCCAGCAGCTCGGGACTCTACGAGCAGTACTTC,CASSSGLYEQYF
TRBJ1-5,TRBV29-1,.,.,TGCAGCGTTGGGACTTCGGGCAGCAATCAGCCCCAGCATTTT,CSVGTSGSNQPQHF
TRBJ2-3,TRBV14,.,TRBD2,TGTGCCAGCAGCCAAACTAGCGGGGGGACAGATACGCAGTATTTT,CASSQTSGGTDTQYF
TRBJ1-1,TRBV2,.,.,TGTGCCAGCAGTGAAGCGCTAGGCCCCCGGTACACTGAAGCTTTCTTT,CASSEALGPRYTEAFF
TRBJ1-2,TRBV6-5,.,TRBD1,TGTGCCAGCAGACCACAGGGGGCAAAGGGCTACACCTTC,CASRPQGAKGYTF
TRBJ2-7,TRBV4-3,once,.,TGCGCCAGCAGCCAAGGGTCTAGCTCAGACTACGAGCAGTACTTC,CASSQGSSSDYEQYF
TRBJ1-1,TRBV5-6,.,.,TGTGCCAGCACCCCGCTCCGGCGGAGCACTGAAGCTTTCTTT,CASTPLRRSTEAFF
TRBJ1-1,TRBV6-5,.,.,TGTGCCAGCAGTTCGGTGAACACTGAAGCTTTCTTT,CASSSVNTEAFF
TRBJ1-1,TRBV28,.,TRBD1,TGTGCCAGCAGCAAAAGACAGGGACGGTACACTGAAGCTTTCTTT,CASSKRQGRYTEAFF
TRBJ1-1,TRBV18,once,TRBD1,TGTGCCAGCTCACCACCCACAGGGGGTTGGACTGAAGCTTTCTTT,CASSPPTGGWTEAFF
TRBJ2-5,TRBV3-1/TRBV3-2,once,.,TGTGCCAGCAGCCAAGGGAGGGGTAGGGGAGAGACCCAGTACTTC,CASSQGRGRGETQYF
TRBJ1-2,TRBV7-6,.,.,TGTGCCAGCACCCCTGGGAGGGGGGGTTTCTATGGCTACACCTTC,CASTPGRGGFYGYTF
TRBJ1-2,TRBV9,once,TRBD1,TGTGCCAGCACCCCGGACCCCCGAGGGGGCGACTATGGCTACACCTTC,CASTPDPRGGDYGYTF
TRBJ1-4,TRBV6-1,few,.,TGTGCCAGCAGTGAAGTATCCGGAGAATTCAAGCAGAAACTGTTTTTT,CASSEVSGEFKQKLFF
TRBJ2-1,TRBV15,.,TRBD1,TGTGCCACCAGCATGCGGCAGGGGGTTAATGAGCAGTTCTTC,CATSMRQGVNEQFF
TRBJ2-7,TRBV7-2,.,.,TGTGCCAGCAGCTTAGTCGCGACTAGCTACGAGCAGTACTTC,CASSLVATSYEQYF
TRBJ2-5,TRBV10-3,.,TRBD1,TGTGCCACCTCCCTGGGTCAGGGGGCGGCGGAGACCCAGTACTTC,CATSLGQGAAETQYF
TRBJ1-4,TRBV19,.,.,TGTGCCAGTAGTAGAGGACAAGGGCAAAATGAAAAACTGTTTTTT,CASSRGQGQNEKLFF
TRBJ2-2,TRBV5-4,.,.,TGTGCCAGCAGCTTGGGAGGGGGATACACCGGGGAGCTGTTTTTT,CASSLGGGYTGELFF
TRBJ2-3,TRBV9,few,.,TGTGCCAGCAGCGGGGCCGGCTTCACAGATACGCAGTATTTT,CASSGAGFTDTQYF
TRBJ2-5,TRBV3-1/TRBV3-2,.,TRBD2,TGTGCCAGCAGCCGACTAGCCCGGGAGACCCAGTACTTC,CASSRLARETQYF
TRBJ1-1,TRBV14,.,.,TGTGCCAGCAGCAAAGGAAGTTTTATGAGTGCTTTCTTT,CASSKGSFMSAFF
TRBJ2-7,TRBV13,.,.,TGTGCCAGCAGCTTGGGGCAGGGTTGGTCCTACGAGCAGTACTTC,CASSLGQGWSYEQYF
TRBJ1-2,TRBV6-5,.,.,TGTGCCAGCAGTTGGCGGGAGGGCTATGGCTACACCTTC,CASSWREGYGYTF
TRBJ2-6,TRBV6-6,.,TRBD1,TGTGCCAGCAGCCGCGGGACAGGGGTTGCCAACGTCCTGACTTTC,CASSRGTGVANVLTF